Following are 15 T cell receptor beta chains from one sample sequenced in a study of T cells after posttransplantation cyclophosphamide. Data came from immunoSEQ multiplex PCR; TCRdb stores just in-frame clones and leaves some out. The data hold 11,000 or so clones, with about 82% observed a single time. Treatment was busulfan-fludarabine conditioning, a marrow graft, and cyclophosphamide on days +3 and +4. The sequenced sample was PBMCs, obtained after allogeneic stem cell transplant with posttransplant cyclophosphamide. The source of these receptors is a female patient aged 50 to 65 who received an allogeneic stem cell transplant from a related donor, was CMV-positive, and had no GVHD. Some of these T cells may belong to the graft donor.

CDR3 sequence reads: CASSEGTGGHYGYTF. CDR3 nucleotides: TGTGCCAGCAGTGAAGGGACAGGGGGTCACTATGGCTACACCTTC. The gene calls are TRBV6-1 and TRBJ1-2; 10 bases agree with TRBD1. The junction had 2 bases not matched to a gene; V was cut back by 1 base and J by 3 bases. Looked up from germline, CDR1 is MNHNS and CDR2 is SASEGT. This CDR3 is built from 15 residues.

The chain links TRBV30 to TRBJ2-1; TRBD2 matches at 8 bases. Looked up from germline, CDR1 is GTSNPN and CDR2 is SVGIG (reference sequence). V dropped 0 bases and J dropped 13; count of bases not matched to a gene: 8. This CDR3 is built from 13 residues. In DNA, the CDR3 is TGTGCCTGGAGTGTACTATCGGGGGGGCAACAGTTCTTC. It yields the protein CAWSVLSGGQQFF.

CDR3 coding DNA: TGTGCCAGCAGCTTAAGAACCGGGTTTCCCCTCCACTTT. Translated, it gives CASSLRTGFPLHF. The gene calls are TRBV11-3 and TRBJ1-6; the D is unclear. CDR3 length: 13 residues. The germline V and J ends were trimmed by 2 bases and 13 bases, with 12 bases remaining between them. Germline CDR1 is SGHNT and CDR2 is YENEEA.

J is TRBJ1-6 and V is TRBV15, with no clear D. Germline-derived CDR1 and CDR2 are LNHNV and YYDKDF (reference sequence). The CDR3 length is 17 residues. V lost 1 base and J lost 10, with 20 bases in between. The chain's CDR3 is CATSRVPLRDSGSPLHF. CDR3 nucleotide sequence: TGTGCCACCAGCAGAGTCCCGCTGAGGGATTCTGGATCACCCCTCCACTTT.

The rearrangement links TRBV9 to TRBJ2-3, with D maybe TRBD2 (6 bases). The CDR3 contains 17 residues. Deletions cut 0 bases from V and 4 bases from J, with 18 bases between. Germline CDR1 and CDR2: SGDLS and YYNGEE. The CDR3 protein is CASSVEGGLAVPDTQYF. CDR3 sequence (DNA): TGTGCCAGCAGCGTAGAGGGAGGTCTAGCTGTACCAGATACGCAGTATTTT. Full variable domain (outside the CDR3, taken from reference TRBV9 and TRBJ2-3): DSGVTQTPKHLITATGQRVTLRCSPRSGDLSVYWYQQSLDQGLQFLIQYYNGEERAKGNILERFSAQQFPDLHSELNLSSLELGDSALYFCASSVEGGLAVPDTQYFGPGTRLTVL.

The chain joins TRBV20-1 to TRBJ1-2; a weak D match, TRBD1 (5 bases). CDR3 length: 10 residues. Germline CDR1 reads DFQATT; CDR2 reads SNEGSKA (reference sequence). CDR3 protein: CRLGGYGYTF. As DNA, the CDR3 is TGCAGACTGGGGGGTTATGGCTACACCTTC.

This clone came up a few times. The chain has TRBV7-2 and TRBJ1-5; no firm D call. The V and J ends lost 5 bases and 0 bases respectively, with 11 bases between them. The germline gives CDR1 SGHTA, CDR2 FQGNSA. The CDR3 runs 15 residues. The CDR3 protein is CASSPDYYSNQPQHF. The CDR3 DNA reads TGTGCCAGCAGCCCGGACTACTATAGCAATCAGCCCCAGCATTTT.

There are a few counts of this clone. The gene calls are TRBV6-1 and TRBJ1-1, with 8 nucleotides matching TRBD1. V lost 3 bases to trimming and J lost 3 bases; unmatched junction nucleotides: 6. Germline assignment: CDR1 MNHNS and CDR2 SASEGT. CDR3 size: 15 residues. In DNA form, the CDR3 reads TGTGCCAGCAGTGATCGGACAGGGATGCACACTGAAGCTTTCTTT. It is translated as CASSDRTGMHTEAFF.

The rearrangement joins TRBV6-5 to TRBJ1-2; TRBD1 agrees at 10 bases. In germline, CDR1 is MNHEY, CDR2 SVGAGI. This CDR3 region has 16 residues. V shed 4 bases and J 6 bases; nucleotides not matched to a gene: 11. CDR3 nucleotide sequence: TGTGCCAGCAGTTCCCTACGTAGACAGGGGGCGAATGGCTACACCTTC. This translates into CASSSLRRQGANGYTF.

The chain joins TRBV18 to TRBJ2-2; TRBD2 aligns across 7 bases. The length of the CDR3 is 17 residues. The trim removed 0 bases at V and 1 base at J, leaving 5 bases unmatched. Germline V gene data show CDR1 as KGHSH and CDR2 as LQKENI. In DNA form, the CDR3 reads TGTGCCAGCTCACCACCGCAGGCTAGCGGGAACACCGGGGAGCTGTTTTTT. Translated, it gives CASSPPQASGNTGELFF.

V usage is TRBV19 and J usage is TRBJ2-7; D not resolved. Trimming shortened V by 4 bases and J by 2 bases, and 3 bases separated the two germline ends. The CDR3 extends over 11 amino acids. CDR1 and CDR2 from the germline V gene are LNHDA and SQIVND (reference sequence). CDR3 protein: CASSTAYEQYF. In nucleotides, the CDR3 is TGTGCCAGTAGTACCGCCTACGAGCAGTACTTC.

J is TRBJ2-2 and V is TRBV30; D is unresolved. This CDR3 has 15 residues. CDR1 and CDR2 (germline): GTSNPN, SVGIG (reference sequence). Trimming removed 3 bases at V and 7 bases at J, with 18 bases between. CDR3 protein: CAWSSGLPVGGELFF. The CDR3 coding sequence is TGTGCCTGGAGCTCCGGTCTCCCGGTCGGCGGGGAGCTGTTTTTT. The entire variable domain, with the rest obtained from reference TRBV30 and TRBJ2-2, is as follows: SQTIHQWPATLVQPVGSPLSLECTVEGTSNPNLYWYRQAAGRGLQLLFYSVGIGQISSEVPQNLSASRPQDRQFILSSKKLLLSDSGFYLCAWSSGLPVGGELFFGEGSRLTVL.

The CDR3 loop reads CASSLARRQAAEKLFF. The CDR3 DNA follows: TGTGCCAGCAGCTTGGCACGGCGACAAGCCGCTGAAAAACTGTTTTTT. The chain joins TRBV5-6 to TRBJ1-4, with no clear D. V lost 0 bases and J 7 bases, leaving 16 bases between the germline ends. The CDR3 consists of 16 residues. The germline V gene has CDR1 SGHDT and CDR2 YYEEEE.

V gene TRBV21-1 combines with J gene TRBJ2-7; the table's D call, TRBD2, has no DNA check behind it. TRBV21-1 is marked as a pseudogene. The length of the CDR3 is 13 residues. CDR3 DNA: TGTGCCAGCAGCATGAAGAGCTCCTACGAGCAGTACTTC. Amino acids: CASSMKSSYEQYF.

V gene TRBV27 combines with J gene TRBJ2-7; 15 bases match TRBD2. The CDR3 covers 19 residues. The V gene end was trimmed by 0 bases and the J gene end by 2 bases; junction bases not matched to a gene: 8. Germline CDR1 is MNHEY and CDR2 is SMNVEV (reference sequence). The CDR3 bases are TGTGCCAGCAGTTTATCCCCACCGGGACTAGCGGGGGGTGCCTACGAGCAGTACTTC. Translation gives CASSLSPPGLAGGAYEQYF.